The rows below give T cell receptor beta chains drawn from one sample of a study of OX40 agonist ivuxolimab in advanced cancers. Here immunoSEQ multiplex PCR was the method, and the copy in TCRdb shows in-frame clones only, minus some. The table lists fewer than 50,000 clones, 70% to 90% of them singletons. Sequenced material: CD4+ or CD8+ T cells sorted from blood, taken in a trial of the OX40 agonist ivuxolimab. The receptor source for this set is an adult with an advanced solid tumor such as melanoma, head and neck, liver or kidney cancer. Both conserved end residues are part of each CDR3. D genes are given only for firm matches. Only some rows state a clone size, as once, few, many or a class for expanded clones.

clone_size	j_call	v_call	d_call	cdr3_nt	cdr3_aa
.	TRBJ1-6	TRBV7-2	.	TGTGCCAGCAGTTCGGACAGCCCCGTATATAATTCACCCCTCCACTTT	CASSSDSPVYNSPLHF
.	TRBJ2-7	TRBV4-1	TRBD1	TGCGCCAGCAGCCAACCTACCGGGACAGGGCTATACGAGCAGTACTTC	CASSQPTGTGLYEQYF
once	TRBJ1-5	TRBV4-1	.	TGCGCCAGCAGCCAAATGGGCCATAGCAATCAGCCCCAGCATTTT	CASSQMGHSNQPQHF
.	TRBJ1-5	TRBV7-5	.	TGTGTCAGAAGCTTAGAACCGTGGACAGGTTCACATGATCAGCCCCAGCATTTT	CVRSLEPWTGSHDQPQHF
.	TRBJ2-7	TRBV6-1	.	TGTGCCAGCACACGTGGGGGGGGGCCGACCTACGAGCAGTACTTC	CASTRGGGPTYEQYF
.	TRBJ2-1	TRBV5-6	.	TGTGCCAGCAGCCAACGTTCGACAGGGACTCGAGATGAGCAGTTCTTC	CASSQRSTGTRDEQFF
.	TRBJ2-5	TRBV6-5	.	TGTGCCAGCAGTTACTCGATGGGGAGAAAAGAGACCCAGTACTTC	CASSYSMGRKETQYF
once	TRBJ1-1	TRBV5-1	.	TGCGCCAGCAGCTTAACGGGACAACTAAACACTGAAGCTTTCTTT	CASSLTGQLNTEAFF
.	TRBJ2-5	TRBV10-3	TRBD2	TGTGCCATCAGTGACTCTAGCGGGAGTCAAGAGACCCAGTACTTC	CAISDSSGSQETQYF
.	TRBJ2-7	TRBV13	.	TGTGCCAGCAGCTCTGGGACGATACACTACGAGCAGTACTTC	CASSSGTIHYEQYF
.	TRBJ1-5	TRBV19	TRBD1	TGTGCCGGCCGGGACAGGAATAAGCAGCCCCAGCATTTT	CAGRDRNKQPQHF
once	TRBJ1-3	TRBV30	.	TGTGCCTGGAGGAGGGGCGGAATATCTGGAAACACCATATATTTT	CAWRRGGISGNTIYF
.	TRBJ1-2	TRBV10-3	.	TGTGCCATCAGTGAACCCGACAGCCTCTATGGCTACACCTTC	CAISEPDSLYGYTF
.	TRBJ1-1	TRBV7-3	.	TGTGCCAGCAGCTTAAACGGCTATTGGGGGGACACTGAAGCTTTCTTT	CASSLNGYWGDTEAFF
.	TRBJ2-7	TRBV5-6	.	TGTGCCAGCAGCTACTGGAATGGCCAGGGCTGGTACTTC	CASSYWNGQGWYF
few	TRBJ2-5	TRBV7-2	.	TGTGCCAGCAGCCCCGGGACGGCCCAAGAGACCCAGTACTTC	CASSPGTAQETQYF
.	TRBJ1-4	TRBV11-1	TRBD1	TGTGCCAGCAGCGTGGGACAGTCAAAGGAAAAACTGTTTTTT	CASSVGQSKEKLFF
.	TRBJ2-7	TRBV28	.	TGTGCCAGCAGTTTGGGCCAGCAGTACTTC	CASSLGQQYF
.	TRBJ1-4	TRBV6-1	.	TGTGCCAGCAGTGTCCCGAATGAAAAACTGTTTTTT	CASSVPNEKLFF
once	TRBJ2-1	TRBV19	.	TGTGCCAGTACCCCCCCTTGGGCGGGAAGCTCCTACAATGAGCAGTTCTTC	CASTPPWAGSSYNEQFF
.	TRBJ1-1	TRBV6-5	.	TGTGCCAGCAGTTACGGAGGGACTGAAGCTTTCTTT	CASSYGGTEAFF
.	TRBJ1-1	TRBV5-1	TRBD1	TGCGCCAGCAGCTCGAAAACCGGGGGACAGGACACTGAAGCTTTCTTT	CASSSKTGGQDTEAFF
.	TRBJ2-7	TRBV5-1	.	TGCGCCAGCAGCTCTAGGGGGACAGAGCAGTACTTC	CASSSRGTEQYF
.	TRBJ2-7	TRBV5-4	TRBD2	TGTGCCAGCACACTAGCGGGAGGTTCCTACGAGCAGTACTTC	CASTLAGGSYEQYF
.	TRBJ1-2	TRBV2	.	TGTGCCAGCAGTGGAGGGCTAAACTATGGCTACACCTTC	CASSGGLNYGYTF
.	TRBJ2-3	TRBV5-8	TRBD2	TGTGCCAGCAGCACCCTGACTAGCGGAATCACAGATACGCAGTATTTT	CASSTLTSGITDTQYF
.	TRBJ2-3	TRBV6-6	TRBD2	TGTGCCAGCAGCGCCGCGGGCGGGAGAATGGGAGATACGCAGTATTTT	CASSAAGGRMGDTQYF
few	TRBJ2-3	TRBV18	TRBD2	TGTGCCAGCTCACGGGCGGGACTACCCACAGATACGCAGTATTTT	CASSRAGLPTDTQYF
.	TRBJ2-3	TRBV30	.	TGTGCCTGGAGTCATGCCTTCGCAGATACGCAGTATTTT	CAWSHAFADTQYF
.	TRBJ2-3	TRBV7-9	.	TGTGCCAGCAGCTTTGGGGGAGGCACAGATACGCAGTATTTT	CASSFGGGTDTQYF